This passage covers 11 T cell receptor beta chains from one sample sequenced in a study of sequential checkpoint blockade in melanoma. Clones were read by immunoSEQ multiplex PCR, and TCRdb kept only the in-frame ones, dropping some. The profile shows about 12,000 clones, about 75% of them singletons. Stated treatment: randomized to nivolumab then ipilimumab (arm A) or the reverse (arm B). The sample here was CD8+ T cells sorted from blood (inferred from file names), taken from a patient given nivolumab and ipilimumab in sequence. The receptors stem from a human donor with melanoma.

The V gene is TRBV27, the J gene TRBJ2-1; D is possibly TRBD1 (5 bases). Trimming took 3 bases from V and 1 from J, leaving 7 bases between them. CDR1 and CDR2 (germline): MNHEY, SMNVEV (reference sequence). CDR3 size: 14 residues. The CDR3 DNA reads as TGTGCCAGCAGTTTGGCAGGGTCCTACAATGAGCAGTTCTTC. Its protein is CASSLAGSYNEQFF.

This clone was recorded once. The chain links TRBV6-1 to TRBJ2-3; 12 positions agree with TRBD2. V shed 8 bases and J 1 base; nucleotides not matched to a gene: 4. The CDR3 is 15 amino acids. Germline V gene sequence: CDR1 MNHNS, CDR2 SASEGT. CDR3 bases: TGTGCCAGCTGTAGACTAGCGGGGGGCACAGATACGCAGTATTTT. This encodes CASCRLAGGTDTQYF.

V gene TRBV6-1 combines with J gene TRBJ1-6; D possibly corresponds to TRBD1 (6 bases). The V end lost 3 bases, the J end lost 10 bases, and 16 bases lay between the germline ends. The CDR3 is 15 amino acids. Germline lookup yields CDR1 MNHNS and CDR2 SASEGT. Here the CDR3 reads CASSDEGGGGSPLHF. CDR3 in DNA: TGTGCCAGCAGTGATGAAGGAGGTGGGGGCTCACCCCTCCACTTT.

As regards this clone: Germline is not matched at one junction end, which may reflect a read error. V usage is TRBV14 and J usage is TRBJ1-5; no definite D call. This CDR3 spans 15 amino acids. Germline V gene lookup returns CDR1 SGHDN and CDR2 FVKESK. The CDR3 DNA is TGTGCCAGCAGCCAGGGCGGGGTATTGCAATCAGCCCCAGCATTT. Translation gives CASSQGGVLQSAPAF.

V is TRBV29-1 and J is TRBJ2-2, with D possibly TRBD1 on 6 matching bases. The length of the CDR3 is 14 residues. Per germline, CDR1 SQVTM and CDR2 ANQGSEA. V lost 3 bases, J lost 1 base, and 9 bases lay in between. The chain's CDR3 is CSVDRGWNTGELFF. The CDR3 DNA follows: TGCAGCGTTGACAGGGGTTGGAACACCGGGGAGCTGTTTTTT.

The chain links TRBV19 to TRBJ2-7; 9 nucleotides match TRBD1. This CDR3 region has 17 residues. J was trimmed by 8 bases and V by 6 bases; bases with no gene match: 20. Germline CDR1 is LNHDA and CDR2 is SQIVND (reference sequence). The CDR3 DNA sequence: TGTGCCAGTAGCCACCCGGGACAGGGACTATTCGTCAATCAGCAGTACTTC. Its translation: CASSHPGQGLFVNQQYF. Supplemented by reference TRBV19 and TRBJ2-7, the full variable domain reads DGGITQSPKYLFRKEGQNVTLSCEQNLNHDAMYWYRQDPGQGLRLIYYSQIVNDFQKGDIAEGYSVSREKKESFPLTVTSAQKNPTAFYLCASSHPGQGLFVNQQYFGPGTRLTVT.

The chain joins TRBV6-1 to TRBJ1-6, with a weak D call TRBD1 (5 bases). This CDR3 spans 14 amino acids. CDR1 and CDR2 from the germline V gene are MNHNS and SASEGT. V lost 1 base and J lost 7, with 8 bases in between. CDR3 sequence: CASSEETENSPLHF. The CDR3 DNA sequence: TGTGCCAGCAGTGAAGAGACAGAGAATTCACCCCTCCACTTT.

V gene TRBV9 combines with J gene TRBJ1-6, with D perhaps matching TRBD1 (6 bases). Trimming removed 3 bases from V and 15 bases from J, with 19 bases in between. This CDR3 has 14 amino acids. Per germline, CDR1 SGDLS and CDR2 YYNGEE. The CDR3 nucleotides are TGTGCCAGCAGCGAGGGGGGGAGGGGGTCAGTCCTCCACTTT. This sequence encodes CASSEGGRGSVLHF.

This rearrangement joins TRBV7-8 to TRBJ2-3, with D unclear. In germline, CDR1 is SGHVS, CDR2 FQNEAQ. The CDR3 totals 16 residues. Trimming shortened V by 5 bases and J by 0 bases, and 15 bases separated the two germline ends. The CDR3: CASSSPKLTSTDTQYF. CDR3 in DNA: TGTGCCAGCAGCAGCCCAAAGCTAACTAGCACAGATACGCAGTATTTT.

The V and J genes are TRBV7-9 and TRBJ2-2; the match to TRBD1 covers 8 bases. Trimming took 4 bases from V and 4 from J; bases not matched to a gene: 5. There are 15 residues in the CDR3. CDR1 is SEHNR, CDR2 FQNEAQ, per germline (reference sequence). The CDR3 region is CASSSTDRGTGELFF. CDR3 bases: TGTGCCAGCAGCTCCACTGACAGGGGCACCGGGGAGCTGTTTTTT.

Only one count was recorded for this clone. CDR3 protein: CASTSTEYYGYTF. The CDR3 DNA follows: TGTGCCAGCACTTCGACAGAATACTATGGCTACACCTTC. The chain joins TRBV25-1 to TRBJ1-2, with a tentative D call TRBD1 (5 bases). Germline assignment: CDR1 MGHDK and CDR2 SYGVNS. The CDR3 spans 13 residues. The germline V and J ends were trimmed by 7 bases and 3 bases, with 12 bases remaining between them.